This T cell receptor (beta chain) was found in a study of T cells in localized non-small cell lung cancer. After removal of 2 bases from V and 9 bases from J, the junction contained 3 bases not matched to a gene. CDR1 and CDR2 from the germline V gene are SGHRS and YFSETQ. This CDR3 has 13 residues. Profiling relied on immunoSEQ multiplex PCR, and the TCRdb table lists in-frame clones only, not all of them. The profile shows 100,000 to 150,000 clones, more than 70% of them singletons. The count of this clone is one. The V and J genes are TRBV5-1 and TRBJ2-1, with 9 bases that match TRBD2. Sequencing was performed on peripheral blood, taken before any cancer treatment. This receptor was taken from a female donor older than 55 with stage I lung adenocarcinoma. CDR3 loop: CASSFQAGGEQFF. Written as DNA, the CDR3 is TGCGCCAGCAGCTTCCAAGCGGGAGGTGAGCAGTTCTTC.